The 30 T cell receptor beta chains below all came from one sample that was sequenced in a study of low-dose radiotherapy and immunotherapy resistance in tumors. Time point: after trial treatment. The treatment: LDRT plus nivolumab, ipilimumab, low-dose cyclophosphamide and aspirin (RACIN trial). Primers targeting TRAV and TRBV primed first-strand cDNA, covering alpha and beta chains. TCRs were put through 20 PCR cycles of amplification with Phusion. A constant-region primer and the V-primer adapter served as the primer pair. MiXCR, applied by TCRdb to the reads, yields one record per CDR3 protein. The sample lists about 84,000 distinct CDR3 sequences, over 15% occurring once. Here the sequenced sample was PBMCs, taken after low-dose radiotherapy plus immunotherapy. The receptor source for this set is a male donor with prostate cancer.

This clonotype was seen ten or more times. This chain links TRBV4-3 with TRBJ2-1; 7 nucleotides agree with TRBD2. The V gene end was trimmed by 4 bases and the J gene end by 9 bases; junction bases not matched to a gene: 6. Per germline, CDR1 LGHNA and CDR2 YSLEER. The CDR3 sequence is 13 residues long. The CDR3 coding sequence is TGCGCCAGCAGCCCTGCTAGCGGAGGTGAGCAGTTCTTC. This gives the protein CASSPASGGEQFF.

This clonotype was picked up a small number of times. This chain joins TRBV10-2 and TRBJ2-2; D perhaps matches TRBD1 (6 bases). The V gene's germline CDR1 is WSHSY and CDR2 SAAADI. The ends were cut back, 3 bases at V and 1 base at J, with 12 bases in the middle. The CDR3 extends over 16 amino acids. Here the CDR3 DNA reads TGCGCCAGCAGTGATCCGGGACACCAGAACACCGGGGAGCTGTTTTTT. Its protein product is CASSDPGHQNTGELFF.

This clonotype was picked up many times. The V and J genes are TRBV4-1 and TRBJ2-7, with D possibly matching TRBD2 (6 bases). The V end lost 0 bases, the J end lost 6 bases, and 24 bases lay between the germline ends. Germline loops: CDR1 MGHRA, CDR2 YSYEKL. The CDR3 has 18 amino acids. The CDR3 nucleotides are TGCGCCAGCAGCCAAGATTTGACACTAGCTATTCCATCGGGCGAGCAGTACTTC. Protein product: CASSQDLTLAIPSGEQYF.

There are many counts of this clonotype. The rearrangement links TRBV27 to TRBJ1-2, with 7 bases identical to TRBD1. This CDR3 comprises 14 residues. V trimming: 8 bases; J trimming: 5 bases; junction bases outside the gene matches: 11. Germline lookup yields CDR1 MNHEY and CDR2 SMNVEV (reference sequence). In DNA, the CDR3 is TGTGCCAGCGGACTAGGGGGCCCCGGGTATGGCTACACCTTC. As protein: CASGLGGPGYGYTF.

To note about this clonotype: This likely stems from a read error, as it lies one base from a far larger clone. This CDR3 fails to terminate in the conserved phenylalanine or tryptophan, so it likely reflects a read error. CDR3: CASRRQPAETQYY. In DNA, the CDR3 is TGTGCCAGCAGACGACAGCCAGCGGAGACCCAGTACTAC. The chain uses TRBV28 and TRBJ2-5; D is possibly TRBD1 (5 bases). V lost 6 bases and J 5 bases, leaving 13 bases between the germline ends. In germline, CDR1 is MDHEN, CDR2 SYDVKM. This CDR3 has 13 residues.

Many counts were recorded for this clonotype. This rearrangement joins TRBV2 to TRBJ2-5; D remains unclear. The V gene lost 6 bases and the J gene lost 4 bases, with 15 bases spanning the gap. The CDR3 covers 14 residues. Germline CDR1 reads SNHLY; CDR2 reads FYNNEI. CDR3 residues: CASRFSTGAETQYF. CDR3 DNA: TGTGCCAGCAGATTCTCGACTGGAGCAGAGACCCAGTACTTC.

About this clonotype itself: This sequence is one base from a far larger clone and is likely a read error. V usage is TRBV28 and J usage is TRBJ2-7; unclear D gene. Germline CDR1 MDHEN, CDR2 SYDVKM. Trimming took 8 bases from V and 7 from J, leaving 21 bases between them. The length of the CDR3 is 14 residues. CDR3 sequence (DNA): TGTGCCAGCTCTCCGGCCCTACTCTACAATGAGCAGTACTTC. It encodes CASSPALLYNEQYF.

This clonotype was recorded at least ten times. The chain couples TRBV6-5 to TRBJ2-1; 9 bases are a match to TRBD1. Losses at the gene ends were 3 bases for V and 0 bases for J; bases not matched to a gene: 6. Germline CDR1 is MNHEY and CDR2 is SVGAGI. The CDR3 is 17 residues long. The CDR3 region is CASSYWTGDSSYNEQFF. The CDR3 coding sequence is TGTGCCAGCAGTTATTGGACAGGGGACAGCTCCTACAATGAGCAGTTCTTC.

This clonotype was detected ten times or more. The genes are TRBV5-4 and TRBJ2-6, with D uncertain. The length of the CDR3 is 15 residues. Germline-derived CDR1 and CDR2 are SGHNT and YYREEE (reference sequence). V lost 4 bases and J lost 0, with 8 bases in between. Here the CDR3 reads CASSDAVSGANVLTF. CDR3 DNA: TGTGCCAGCAGCGACGCCGTCTCTGGGGCCAACGTCCTGACTTTC. The variable domain in full, completed from reference TRBV5-4 and TRBJ2-6, reads ETGVTQSPTHLIKTRGQQVTLRCSSQSGHNTVSWYQQALGQGPQFIFQYYREEENGRGNFPPRFSGLQFPNYSSELNVNALELDDSALYLCASSDAVSGANVLTFGAGSRLTVL.

This clonotype was observed at least ten times. This rearrangement joins TRBV11-2 to TRBJ2-6; 10 nucleotides agree with TRBD1. V lost 6 bases to trimming and J lost 2 bases; unmatched junction nucleotides: 1. Per germline, CDR1 SGHAT and CDR2 FQNNGV. The CDR3 is 15 residues long. CDR3 nucleotide sequence: TGTGCCAGCAGGGGACAGGGGACTGGGGCCAACGTCCTGACTTTC. Residues: CASRGQGTGANVLTF. Combining the CDR3 with reference TRBV11-2 and TRBJ2-6 gives the whole variable domain EAGVAQSPRYKIIEKRQSVAFWCNPISGHATLYWYQQILGQGPKLLIQFQNNGVVDDSQLPKDRFSAERLKGVDSTLKIQPAKLEDSAVYLCASRGQGTGANVLTFGAGSRLTVL.

A remark on this clonotype: This is likely an artifact of a read error, given a far larger clone one base away. V and J are TRBV27 and TRBJ1-5, with D hard to call. V was trimmed by 0 bases and J by 5 bases, leaving 11 bases between them. The CDR3 spans 15 residues. CDR1 is MNHEY, CDR2 SMNVEV, per germline (reference sequence). CDR3: CASSLSAAGDQPQHF. CDR3 DNA: TGTGCCAGCAGTTTATCAGCGGCGGGTGATCAGCCCCAGCATTTT.

This clonotype appeared many times. An end of the junction differs from the germline gene, which may be a read error. The V gene is TRBV4-1, the J gene TRBJ2-1; no definite D call. CDR3 length equals 13 residues. Germline values: CDR1 MGHRA, CDR2 YSYEKL. The CDR3: CASSQDSSFLLSF. CDR3 DNA: TGCGCCAGCAGCCAAGATTCCTCCTTTCTTCTCAGCTTC.

The chain uses TRBV21-1 and TRBJ1-3. TRBV21-1 is an annotated pseudogene. This CDR3 has 15 amino acids. In nucleotides, the CDR3 is TGTGCCAGCAGCATAATACAGACAAAGGGAAACACCATATATTTT. The encoded protein is CASSIIQTKGNTIYF.

There are many counts of this clonotype. The chain couples TRBV28 to TRBJ2-4; D remains ambiguous. This CDR3 contains 13 residues. Germline CDR1 reads MDHEN; CDR2 reads SYDVKM. V was clipped by 6 bases and J by 12 bases, with 18 bases between them. The CDR3 loop reads CASSLLGGSGQYF. CDR3 nucleotide sequence: TGTGCCAGCAGCCTGCTGGGTGGGTCGGGTCAGTACTTC. Supplemented by reference TRBV28 and TRBJ2-4, the full variable domain reads DVKVTQSSRYLVKRTGEKVFLECVQDMDHENMFWYRQDPGLGLRLIYFSYDVKMKEKGDIPEGYSVSREKKERFSLILESASTNQTSMYLCASSLLGGSGQYFGAGTRLSVL.

A note on this clonotype: Given a much more abundant clone one base away, this may be a read error. The V and J genes are TRBV20-1 and TRBJ2-3; 7 bases are a match to TRBD2. Losses at the gene ends were 4 bases for V and 3 bases for J; bases not matched to a gene: 7. The CDR3 has 14 amino acids. In germline, CDR1 is DFQATT, CDR2 SNEGSKA (reference sequence). In DNA, the CDR3 is TGCAGTGCTATCCTAGCGGAGAGGACAGATACGCAGTATTTT. This codes for CSAILAERTDTQYF.

This clonotype was seen at least ten times. V usage is TRBV30 and J usage is TRBJ2-1; the match to TRBD2 covers 7 bases. CDR1 is GTSNPN and CDR2 is SVGIG in the germline V gene (reference sequence). V lost 4 bases to trimming and J lost 14 bases; unmatched junction nucleotides: 20. There are 15 residues in the CDR3. CDR3 DNA sequence: TGTGCCTGGAAACCCACCGGGACTAACCCCAACCAGGAGTTCTTC. It translates to CAWKPTGTNPNQEFF. Full variable domain (missing parts from reference TRBV30 and TRBJ2-1): SQTIHQWPATLVQPVGSPLSLECTVEGTSNPNLYWYRQAAGRGLQLLFYSVGIGQISSEVPQNLSASRPQDRQFILSSKKLLLSDSGFYLCAWKPTGTNPNQEFFGPGTRLTVL.

This clonotype has a count of ten or more. V is TRBV28 and J is TRBJ2-5; D not certain. Trimming removed 4 bases at V and 4 bases at J, with 7 bases between. The CDR3 is 12 amino acids. Per germline, CDR1 MDHEN and CDR2 SYDVKM. In nucleotides, the CDR3 is TGTGCCAGCAGTTGGGGTGGAGAGACCCAGTACTTC. Translation: CASSWGGETQYF.

A few counts support this clonotype. This chain links TRBV5-4 with TRBJ1-2; D unresolved. Germline V gene lookup returns CDR1 SGHNT and CDR2 YYREEE (reference sequence). The CDR3 contains 16 residues. The V gene lost 5 bases and the J gene lost 4 bases, with 21 bases spanning the gap. CDR3 DNA sequence: TGTGCCAGCAGATCACGGACGGAACTGGCACCCTATGGCTACACCTTC. It is translated as CASRSRTELAPYGYTF.

Ten or more counts support this clonotype. V usage is TRBV19 and J usage is TRBJ2-4; tentatively, D is TRBD1 or TRBD2 (5 bases each). The V gene lost 7 bases and the J gene lost 8 bases, with 18 bases spanning the gap. Germline CDR1 and CDR2: LNHDA and SQIVND (reference sequence). This CDR3 contains 14 residues. The DNA for the CDR3 is TGTGCCAGTATGGGACCCGGCGTAGTGGACATTCAGTACTTC. Amino acids: CASMGPGVVDIQYF.

This clonotype was counted ten times or more. The V call is TRBV5-6, the J call TRBJ2-7; D gene uncertain. Germline CDR1 is SGHDT and CDR2 is YYEEEE. This CDR3 region has 14 residues. V dropped 0 bases and J dropped 5 bases, with 12 bases sitting between them. CDR3 sequence reads: CASSLGQSGHEQYF. CDR3 bases: TGTGCCAGCAGCTTGGGCCAGAGTGGCCACGAGCAGTACTTC.

This clonotype was seen many times. At one end the junction does not follow the germline gene, possibly because of a read error. The rearrangement uses TRBV12-3 or TRBV12-4 and TRBJ2-1; 10 bases are a match to TRBD2. The CDR3 sequence is 14 residues long. CDR3 DNA sequence: TGTGCCAGCAGTCTAGCGGGAGTATGGAATGAGCAGTTCTTC. Protein: CASSLAGVWNEQFF.

This clonotype was counted ten times or more. The chain has TRBV30 and TRBJ2-1, with D maybe TRBD2 (6 bases). Trimming stripped 2 bases from V and 4 bases from J, with 9 bases between. The CDR3 loop spans 13 amino acids. Germline assignment: CDR1 GTSNPN and CDR2 SVGIG (reference sequence). As DNA, the CDR3 is TGTGCCTGGAGTCCTGGGACTTACAATGAGCAGTTCTTC. Its translation is CAWSPGTYNEQFF. Complete variable domain (other parts from reference TRBV30 and TRBJ2-1): SQTIHQWPATLVQPVGSPLSLECTVEGTSNPNLYWYRQAAGRGLQLLFYSVGIGQISSEVPQNLSASRPQDRQFILSSKKLLLSDSGFYLCAWSPGTYNEQFFGPGTRLTVL.

Ten or more counts support this clonotype. The gene calls are TRBV6-5 and TRBJ2-3; 8 positions match TRBD1. This CDR3 is 15 amino acids long. The germline V gene has CDR1 MNHEY and CDR2 SVGAGI. Germline trimming cut 2 bases from V and 6 bases from J; bases unmatched to any gene: 7. CDR3: CASSYGQGVPDTQYF. DNA of the CDR3: TGTGCCAGCAGTTACGGACAGGGTGTACCGGATACGCAGTATTTT.

This clonotype was found many times. The chain links TRBV20-1 to TRBJ2-3, with 7 bases aligning to TRBD2. The CDR3 is made up of 13 amino acids. Per the germline V gene, CDR1 is DFQATT and CDR2 is SNEGSKA (reference sequence). Unmatched junction bases numbered 3, after V lost 3 bases and J lost 3 bases. CDR3 protein: CSASGRTTDTQYF. DNA for the CDR3: TGCAGTGCTAGCGGGAGGACTACAGATACGCAGTATTTT.

This clonotype was seen many times. The rearrangement uses TRBV7-9 and TRBJ2-5, with 10 nucleotides matching TRBD2. CDR1 and CDR2 (germline): SEHNR, FQNEAQ (reference sequence). The CDR3 has 16 amino acids. Trimming removed 4 bases from V and 2 bases from J; junction bases left unmatched: 7. In DNA form, the CDR3 reads TGTGCCAGCAGCTCCGGACTAGCGGTCGCACAAGAGACCCAGTACTTC. It encodes CASSSGLAVAQETQYF.

This clonotype appeared many times. The rearrangement uses TRBV7-9 and TRBJ1-1; D unclear. V was pared by 5 bases and J by 1 base, with 11 bases between. Germline V gene sequence: CDR1 SEHNR, CDR2 FQNEAQ (reference sequence). This CDR3 contains 14 residues. CDR3 sequence reads: CASSPFTENTEAFF. CDR3 DNA sequence: TGTGCCAGCAGCCCGTTTACGGAGAACACTGAAGCTTTCTTT.

Concerning this clonotype itself: A far larger clone is just one base off, so this is likely a read error. The chain has TRBV5-1 and TRBJ1-1, with TRBD1 matching over 7 bases. Germline V gives CDR1 SGHRS, CDR2 YFSETQ. This CDR3 region has 14 residues. This CDR3 is CASSLGQMNTEAFF. The DNA for the CDR3 is TGTGCCAGCAGCTTGGGACAGATGAACACTGAAGCTTTCTTT.

The V call is TRBV5-1, the J call TRBJ1-5, with D possibly TRBD1 on 6 matching bases. This CDR3 has 15 residues. The germline CDR1 and CDR2 sequences are SGHRS and YFSETQ. Deletions cut 0 bases from V and 6 bases from J, with 13 bases between. The CDR3 sequence: CASSLDSGAGQPQHF. In DNA, the CDR3 is TGCGCCAGCAGCTTGGATTCAGGGGCGGGTCAGCCCCAGCATTTT.

This clonotype was seen repeatedly, ten times or more. V and J are TRBV2 and TRBJ1-1; no reliable D call. Trimming took 7 bases from V and 4 from J, leaving 13 bases between them. Germline CDR1 reads SNHLY; CDR2 reads FYNNEI. The CDR3 spans 13 residues. CDR3 sequence (DNA): TGTGCCAGCACCATAATTGCGGCCACTGAAGCTTTCTTT. As protein: CASTIIAATEAFF.

This clonotype was seen at least ten times. The chain employs TRBV3-1 and TRBJ2-4; D remains unclear. V was clipped by 2 bases and J by 0 bases, with 5 bases between them. CDR1 and CDR2 (germline): LGHDT, YNNKEL (reference sequence). The length of the CDR3 is 14 residues. The CDR3, as DNA: TGTGCCAGCAGCCAATCCCTAGCCAAAAACATTCAGTACTTC. As protein: CASSQSLAKNIQYF.